One and the same sample provided the 23 T cell receptor beta chains below, sequenced in a study of cytomegalovirus exposure and HLA in healthy donors. PCR amplification relied on 60 Vbeta primers (plus 13 Jbeta primers). The method was immunoSEQ multiplex PCR; TCRdb's version includes in-frame clones alone and lacks a portion of them. The sample lists tens of thousands of clones; about four fifths were seen once. Sequenced material: PBMCs. The origin of the receptors is a man aged 18 to 35 in good health and CMV-seronegative.

The chain has TRBV16 and TRBJ1-5, with D tentatively TRBD1 (5 bases). The CDR3 loop spans 15 amino acids. Trimming shortened V by 5 bases and J by 2 bases, and 13 bases separated the two germline ends. Germline CDR1 KGHSY, CDR2 FQNENV. The CDR3 loop is CASSYSPGGNQPQHF. In DNA, the CDR3 is TGTGCCAGCAGCTACTCGCCGGGGGGCAATCAGCCCCAGCATTTT.

The chain has TRBV29-1 and TRBJ1-2; TRBD1 is a possible D gene (5 bases). The CDR3 sequence is 13 residues long. The V gene lost 4 bases and the J gene lost 7 bases, with 16 bases spanning the gap. Germline V gene lookup returns CDR1 SQVTM and CDR2 ANQGSEA. CDR3 nucleotides: TGCAGCGTTGGGAAGCAGGGAATCGGTGGCTACACCTTC. Its translation is CSVGKQGIGGYTF.

The CDR3 coding sequence is TGTGCCAGCTTCGGGACGTCGGGGGTGGCTTTCTTT. It is translated as CASFGTSGVAFF. The V and J genes are TRBV27 and TRBJ1-1; possible D gene TRBD1, 5 bases. CDR1 is MNHEY and CDR2 is SMNVEV in the germline V gene (reference sequence). This CDR3 spans 12 amino acids. V was shortened by 8 bases and J by 11 bases, with 18 bases between the two germline ends.

The chain couples TRBV5-4 to TRBJ2-5, with TRBD2 matching 11 bases. With 5 bases clipped from V and 5 bases from J, the junction kept 8 bases outside the gene matches. The CDR3 covers 15 residues. Germline V gene data show CDR1 as SGHNT and CDR2 as YYREEE (reference sequence). CDR3 coding DNA: TGTGCCAGCAGTTGGACTAGCGGGCGTTCGGAGACCCAGTACTTC. This translates into CASSWTSGRSETQYF.

This clone was picked up a small number of times. The CDR3 loop reads CASSTGVDTGELFF. In DNA form, the CDR3 reads TGTGCCAGTTCCACAGGCGTGGACACCGGGGAGCTGTTTTTT. The chain employs TRBV19 and TRBJ2-2; TRBD1 is a possible D gene (5 bases). Trimming stripped 8 bases from V and 3 bases from J, with 13 bases between. CDR1 is LNHDA and CDR2 is SQIVND in the germline V gene (reference sequence). The CDR3 sequence is 14 residues long.

The chain couples TRBV28 to TRBJ2-6; D not resolved. Germline V CDR1 and CDR2: MDHEN, SYDVKM. The germline V and J ends were trimmed by 6 bases and 1 base, with 13 bases remaining between them. CDR3 length: 16 amino acids. CDR3 nucleotide sequence: TGTGCCAGCAGGGCCTCGGCAGGATCTGGGGCCAACGTCCTGACTTTC. It encodes CASRASAGSGANVLTF.

This chain connects TRBV27 to TRBJ1-1; D possibly corresponds to TRBD1 (6 bases). The CDR3 is 15 amino acids. Trimming took 4 bases from V and 0 from J, leaving 12 bases between them. Germline V gene sequence: CDR1 MNHEY, CDR2 SMNVEV (reference sequence). The CDR3 region has the DNA TGTGCCAGCAGTTGGGAGGGGGGGGTGAACACTGAAGCTTTCTTT. As protein: CASSWEGGVNTEAFF.

The genes are TRBV19 and TRBJ1-5; perhaps TRBD1 as D (5 bases). Between the trimmed V and J ends, which lost 4 bases and 0 bases, there was a span of 7 bases. The CDR3 covers 14 residues. Germline V gene sequence: CDR1 LNHDA, CDR2 SQIVND (reference sequence). The CDR3 reads CASSTGFSNQPQHF. In DNA, the CDR3 is TGTGCCAGTAGTACAGGGTTTAGCAATCAGCCCCAGCATTTT.

V usage is TRBV7-2 and J usage is TRBJ2-7; D perhaps matches TRBD1 (5 bases). V lost 2 bases and J 0 bases, leaving 11 bases between the germline ends. Germline V gives CDR1 SGHTA, CDR2 FQGNSA. CDR3 length: 15 amino acids. The chain's CDR3 is CASSLNGAPSYEQYF. CDR3 nucleotides: TGTGCCAGCAGCTTAAATGGGGCCCCCTCCTACGAGCAGTACTTC.

The chain employs TRBV9 and TRBJ2-7; 9 bases match TRBD2. The V segment lost 0 bases and the J segment 3 bases; nucleotides outside the gene matches: 1. Germline V gives CDR1 SGDLS, CDR2 YYNGEE. This CDR3 region has 14 residues. The CDR3 sequence: CASSVEAGGYEQYF. In DNA, the CDR3 is TGTGCCAGCAGCGTAGAAGCGGGAGGCTACGAGCAGTACTTC.

This clone was seen a few times. The rearrangement joins TRBV12-5 to TRBJ1-5, with 9 bases lining up with TRBD1. The V segment lost 5 bases and the J segment 2 bases; nucleotides outside the gene matches: 1. Per the germline V gene, CDR1 is LGHNT and CDR2 is FRNRAP. The CDR3 has 14 amino acids. DNA of the CDR3: TGTGCTAGTGGTCGGACAGGGGGCAATCAGCCCCAGCATTTT. This translates into CASGRTGGNQPQHF.

The chain has TRBV19 and TRBJ1-2; 7 bases fit TRBD1. V dropped 6 bases and J dropped 7; count of bases not matched to a gene: 8. The CDR3 is 13 residues long. Germline CDR1 is LNHDA and CDR2 is SQIVND (reference sequence). Here the CDR3 reads CASRTTGVRGYTF. The CDR3 nucleotides read TGTGCCAGTAGGACTACAGGGGTCCGTGGCTACACCTTC.

The chain has TRBV7-9 and TRBJ2-1; 8 bases line up with TRBD2. Germline values: CDR1 SEHNR, CDR2 FQNEAQ (reference sequence). The junction had 5 bases not matched to a gene; V was cut back by 8 bases and J by 5 bases. CDR3 length: 13 amino acids. The CDR3 here is CASLSGVDNEQFF. DNA of the CDR3: TGTGCCAGCCTTAGCGGGGTAGACAATGAGCAGTTCTTC.

The CDR3 sequence: CASSPRTSGRFGYYEQYF. For the CDR3, the DNA is TGTGCCAGCTCACCAAGGACTAGCGGGAGATTCGGGTACTACGAGCAGTACTTC. The rearrangement joins TRBV7-2 to TRBJ2-7; 13 bases match TRBD2. CDR3 length: 18 amino acids. Trimming cost V 8 bases and J 3 bases; bases outside gene matches: 16. Germline lookup yields CDR1 SGHTA and CDR2 FQGNSA.

The rearrangement joins TRBV7-9 to TRBJ1-1; D ambiguous. CDR3 length: 10 amino acids. The germline CDR1 and CDR2 sequences are SEHNR and FQNEAQ (reference sequence). Trimming removed 8 bases at V and 5 bases at J, with 6 bases between. CDR3 nucleotides: TGTGCCAGCGGGAGGACTGAAGCTTTCTTT. Translation gives CASGRTEAFF.

V is TRBV14 and J is TRBJ2-7; 9 positions match TRBD1. V dropped 4 bases and J dropped 3; count of bases not matched to a gene: 7. The CDR3 has 15 amino acids. Germline V gives CDR1 SGHDN, CDR2 FVKESK. The CDR3 DNA reads as TGTGCCAGCAGCCGACCCGGGACAGGGATCTACGAGCAGTACTTC. It translates to CASSRPGTGIYEQYF.

The V gene is TRBV5-1, the J gene TRBJ2-7; 11 nucleotides match TRBD2. The junction had 2 bases not matched to a gene; V was cut back by 3 bases and J by 0 bases. From germline, CDR1 is SGHRS and CDR2 YFSETQ. The CDR3 totals 15 residues. For the CDR3, the DNA is TGCGCCAGCAGCTATACTAGCGGGGGCTCCTACGAGCAGTACTTC. It codes for CASSYTSGGSYEQYF.

This chain links TRBV7-9 with TRBJ2-7; perhaps TRBD2 as D (5 bases). With 1 base removed from V and 5 bases from J, the gap between germline ends came to 12 bases. The CDR3 has 14 amino acids. From germline, CDR1 is SEHNR and CDR2 FQNEAQ (reference sequence). The CDR3 nucleotides are TGTGCCAGCAGCTTAGGGCTAGCTCCCGACGAGCAGTACTTC. It yields the protein CASSLGLAPDEQYF.

V usage is TRBV5-1 and J usage is TRBJ1-4; 9 positions agree with TRBD1. V lost 4 bases and J lost 8; bases outside the gene matches: 6. CDR3 length equals 14 residues. Germline V gene data show CDR1 as SGHRS and CDR2 as YFSETQ. DNA for the CDR3: TGCGCCAGCAGCCGGACAGGGGTTGACGAAAAACTGTTTTTT. Translated, it gives CASSRTGVDEKLFF.

The V gene is TRBV28, the J gene TRBJ2-1; D not resolved. Germline V CDR1 and CDR2: MDHEN, SYDVKM. V gave up 5 bases and J gave up 7 bases, with 18 bases separating them. The CDR3 covers 15 residues. The CDR3 DNA reads as TGTGCCAGCAGTCCCCGGTCCCGCTCCCCTAATGAGCAGTTCTTC. This codes for CASSPRSRSPNEQFF.

The chain links TRBV27 to TRBJ1-5; the match to TRBD1 covers 8 bases. Germline V gives CDR1 MNHEY, CDR2 SMNVEV (reference sequence). V lost 5 bases to trimming and J lost 6 bases; unmatched junction nucleotides: 6. The CDR3 runs 14 residues. The CDR3 DNA reads TGTGCCAGCAGTCTCGACAGGGGCGGTCAGCCCCAGCATTTT. Its protein is CASSLDRGGQPQHF.

J is TRBJ2-1 and V is TRBV29-1; 7 bases line up with TRBD1. The V segment lost 5 bases and the J segment 7 bases; nucleotides outside the gene matches: 5. Germline V CDR1 and CDR2: SQVTM, ANQGSEA. The CDR3 runs 12 residues. The DNA for the CDR3 is TGCAGCGTTAGGGGACAGAGTAATGAGCAGTTCTTC. This encodes CSVRGQSNEQFF.

In this sample, this clone turned up once. V usage is TRBV4-3 and J usage is TRBJ2-3; 8 bases fit TRBD2. J was trimmed by 3 bases and V by 1 base; bases with no gene match: 3. The V gene's germline CDR1 is LGHNA and CDR2 YSLEER. The CDR3 runs 15 residues. In DNA, the CDR3 is TGCGCCAGCAGCCAAGCCCGGGGGGGGACAGATACGCAGTATTTT. This encodes CASSQARGGTDTQYF.